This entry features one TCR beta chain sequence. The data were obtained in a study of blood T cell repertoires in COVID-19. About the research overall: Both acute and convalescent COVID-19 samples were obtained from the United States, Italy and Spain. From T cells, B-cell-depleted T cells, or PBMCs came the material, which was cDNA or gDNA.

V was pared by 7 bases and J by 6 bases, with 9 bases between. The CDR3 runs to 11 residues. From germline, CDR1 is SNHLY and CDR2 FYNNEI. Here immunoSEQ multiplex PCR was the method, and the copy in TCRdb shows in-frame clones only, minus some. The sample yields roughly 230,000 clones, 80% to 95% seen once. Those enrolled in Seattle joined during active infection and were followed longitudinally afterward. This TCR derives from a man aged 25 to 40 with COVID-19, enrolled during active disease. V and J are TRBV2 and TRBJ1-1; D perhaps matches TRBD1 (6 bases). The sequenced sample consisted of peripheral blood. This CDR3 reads CASKGGAEAFF. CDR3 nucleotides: TGTGCCAGCAAAGGGGGAGCTGAAGCTTTCTTT. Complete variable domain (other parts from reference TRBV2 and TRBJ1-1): EPEVTQTPSHQVTQMGQEVILRCVPISNHLYFYWYRQILGQKVEFLVSFYNNEISEKSEIFDDQFSVERPDGSNFTLKIRSTKLEDSAMYFCASKGGAEAFFGQGTRLTVV.